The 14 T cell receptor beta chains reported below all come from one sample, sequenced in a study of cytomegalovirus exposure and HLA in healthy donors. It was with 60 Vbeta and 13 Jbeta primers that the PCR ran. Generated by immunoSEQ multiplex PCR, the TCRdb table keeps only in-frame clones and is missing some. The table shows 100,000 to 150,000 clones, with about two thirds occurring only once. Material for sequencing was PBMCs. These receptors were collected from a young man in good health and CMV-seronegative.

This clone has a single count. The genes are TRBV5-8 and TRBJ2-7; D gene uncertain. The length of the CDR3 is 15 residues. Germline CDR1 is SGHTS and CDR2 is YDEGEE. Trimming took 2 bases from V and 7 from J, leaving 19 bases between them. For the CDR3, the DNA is TGTGCCAGCAGCTTTGCCACTGCACCTACGTTGGAGCAGTACTTC. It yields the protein CASSFATAPTLEQYF.

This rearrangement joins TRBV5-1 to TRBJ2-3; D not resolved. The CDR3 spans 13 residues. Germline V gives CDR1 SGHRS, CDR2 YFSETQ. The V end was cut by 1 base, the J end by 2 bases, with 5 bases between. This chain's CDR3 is CASSLQFTDTQYF. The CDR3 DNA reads TGCGCCAGCAGCTTGCAGTTCACAGATACGCAGTATTTT.

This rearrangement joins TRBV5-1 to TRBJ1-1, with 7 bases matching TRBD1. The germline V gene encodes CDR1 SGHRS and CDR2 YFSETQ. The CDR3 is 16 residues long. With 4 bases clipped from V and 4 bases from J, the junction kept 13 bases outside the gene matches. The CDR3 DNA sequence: TGCGCCAGCAGCCCTGGGGGGCCAGGGGGTTTCACTGAAGCTTTCTTT. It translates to CASSPGGPGGFTEAFF.

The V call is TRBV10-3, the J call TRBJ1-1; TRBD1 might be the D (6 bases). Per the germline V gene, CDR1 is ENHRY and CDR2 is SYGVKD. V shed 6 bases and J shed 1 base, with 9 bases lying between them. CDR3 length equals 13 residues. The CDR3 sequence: CAIRLTGNTEAFF. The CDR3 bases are TGTGCCATCAGATTGACAGGGAACACTGAAGCTTTCTTT.

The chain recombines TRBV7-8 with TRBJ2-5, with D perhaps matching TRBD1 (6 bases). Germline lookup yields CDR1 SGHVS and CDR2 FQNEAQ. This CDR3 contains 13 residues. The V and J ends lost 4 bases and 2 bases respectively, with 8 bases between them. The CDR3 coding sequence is TGTGCCAGCAGCTGGGGACAACAAGAGACCCAGTACTTC. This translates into CASSWGQQETQYF. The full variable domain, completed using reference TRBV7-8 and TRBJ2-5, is GAGVSQSPRYKVAKRGQDVALRCDPISGHVSLFWYQQALGQGPEFLTYFQNEAQLDKSGLPSDRFFAERPEGSVSTLKIQRTQQEDSAVYLCASSWGQQETQYFGPGTRLLVL.

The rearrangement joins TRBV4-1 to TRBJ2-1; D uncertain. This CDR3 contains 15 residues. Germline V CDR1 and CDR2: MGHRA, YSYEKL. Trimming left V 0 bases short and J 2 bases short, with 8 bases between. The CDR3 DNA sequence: TGCGCCAGCAGCCAAGATCCCGGAGCCTACAATGAGCAGTTCTTC. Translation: CASSQDPGAYNEQFF.

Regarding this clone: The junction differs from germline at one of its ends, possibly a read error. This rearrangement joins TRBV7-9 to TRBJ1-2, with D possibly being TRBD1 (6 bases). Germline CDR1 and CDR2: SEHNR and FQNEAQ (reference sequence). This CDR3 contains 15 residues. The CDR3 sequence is CSSSATQGFLYGYTF. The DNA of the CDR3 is TGTTCCAGCAGCGCGACTCAGGGGTTTCTCTATGGCTACACCTTC.

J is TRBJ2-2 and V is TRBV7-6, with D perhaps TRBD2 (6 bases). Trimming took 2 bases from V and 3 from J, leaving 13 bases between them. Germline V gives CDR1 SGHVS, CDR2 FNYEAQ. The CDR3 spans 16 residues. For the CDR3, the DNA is TGTGCCAGCAGCTTATTTTGGACTACGGACACCGGGGAGCTGTTTTTT. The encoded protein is CASSLFWTTDTGELFF.

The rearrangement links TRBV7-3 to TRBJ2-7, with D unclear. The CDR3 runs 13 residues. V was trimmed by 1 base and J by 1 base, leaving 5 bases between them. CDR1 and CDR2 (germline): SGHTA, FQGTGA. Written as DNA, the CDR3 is TGTGCCAGCAGCTTAAGGCCGTCCTACGAGCAGTACTTC. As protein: CASSLRPSYEQYF.

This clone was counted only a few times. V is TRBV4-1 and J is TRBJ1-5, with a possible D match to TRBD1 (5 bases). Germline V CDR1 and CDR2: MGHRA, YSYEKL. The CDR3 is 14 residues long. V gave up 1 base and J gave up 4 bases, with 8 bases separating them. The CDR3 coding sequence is TGCGCCAGCAGCCAAGTGGGGGGAAATCAGCCCCAGCATTTT. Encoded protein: CASSQVGGNQPQHF.

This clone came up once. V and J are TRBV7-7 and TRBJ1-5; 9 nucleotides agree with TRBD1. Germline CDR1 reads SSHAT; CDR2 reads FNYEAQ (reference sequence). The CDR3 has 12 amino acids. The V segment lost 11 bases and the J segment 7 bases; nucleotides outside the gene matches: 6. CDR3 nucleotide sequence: TGTGCCCCGGGACAGGGTCGCCAGCCCCAGCATTTT. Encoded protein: CAPGQGRQPQHF.

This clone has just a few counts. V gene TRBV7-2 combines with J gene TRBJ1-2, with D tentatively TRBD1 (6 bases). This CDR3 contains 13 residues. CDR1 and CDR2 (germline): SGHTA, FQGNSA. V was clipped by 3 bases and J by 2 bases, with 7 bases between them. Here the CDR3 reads CASSLDSNYGYTF. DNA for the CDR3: TGTGCCAGCAGCTTGGACAGCAACTATGGCTACACCTTC.

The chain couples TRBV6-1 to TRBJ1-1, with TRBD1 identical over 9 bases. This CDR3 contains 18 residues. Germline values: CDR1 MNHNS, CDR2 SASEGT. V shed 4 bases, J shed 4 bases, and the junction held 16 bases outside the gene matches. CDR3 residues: CASSGEVWDRDFRTEAFF. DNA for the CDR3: TGTGCCAGCAGTGGTGAGGTTTGGGACAGGGACTTTCGCACTGAAGCTTTCTTT.

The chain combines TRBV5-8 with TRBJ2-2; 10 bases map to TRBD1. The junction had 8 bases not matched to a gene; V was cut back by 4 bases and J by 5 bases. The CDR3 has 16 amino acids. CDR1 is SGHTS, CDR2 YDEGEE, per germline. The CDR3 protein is CASSPRQGAGTGELFF. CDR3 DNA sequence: TGTGCCAGCAGCCCACGACAGGGGGCAGGGACCGGGGAGCTGTTTTTT.